What follows are 9 T cell receptor beta chains derived from one specimen sequenced in a study of cytomegalovirus exposure and HLA in healthy donors. Primers for the PCR totalled 60 Vbeta and 13 Jbeta. Profiling relied on immunoSEQ multiplex PCR, and the TCRdb table lists in-frame clones only, not all of them. Of 130,000 or so clones in the sample, around 9% were seen once. The sequenced sample consisted of PBMCs. The receptors were sampled from a man aged 35 to 55 in good health and CMV-seronegative.

The CDR3 DNA reads TGTGCCAGCAGCTTGGACACCGCCTACGAGCAGTACTTC. Encoded protein: CASSLDTAYEQYF. The chain joins TRBV5-4 to TRBJ2-7; no clear D. V dropped 0 bases and J dropped 2 bases, with 6 bases sitting between them. Germline V gene lookup returns CDR1 SGHNT and CDR2 YYREEE (reference sequence). The CDR3 has 13 amino acids.

This clone was counted between two and nine times. The genes are TRBV18 and TRBJ2-5; possible D gene TRBD1, 8 bases. The CDR3 is 16 residues long. Trimming pared 2 bases from V and 2 bases from J, leaving 15 bases between. CDR1 and CDR2 (germline): KGHSH, LQKENI. CDR3 sequence reads: CASSPGTGGGQETQYF. The CDR3 DNA reads as TGTGCCAGCTCACCAGGGACAGGCGGGGGACAAGAGACCCAGTACTTC.

This chain's CDR3 is CASSETRAGGGNEQFF. In DNA, the CDR3 is TGTGCCAGCAGTGAAACGAGAGCGGGGGGGGGCAATGAGCAGTTCTTC. This chain connects TRBV6-1 to TRBJ2-1; 10 bases are shared with TRBD2. The length of the CDR3 is 16 residues. CDR1 is MNHNS, CDR2 SASEGT, per germline. The V segment lost 2 bases and the J segment 6 bases; nucleotides outside the gene matches: 7.

This sequence joins TRBV14 and TRBJ1-2; 8 nucleotides match TRBD1. The trim removed 1 base at V and 6 bases at J, leaving 7 bases unmatched. CDR3 length equals 15 residues. Germline assignment: CDR1 SGHDN and CDR2 FVKESK. In DNA, the CDR3 is TGTGCCAGCAGCCAAGGAACCGACAGGGGTCATGGCTACACCTTC. The encoded protein is CASSQGTDRGHGYTF. Full variable domain (remainder filled in from reference TRBV14 and TRBJ1-2): EAGVTQFPSHSVIEKGQTVTLRCDPISGHDNLYWYRRVMGKEIKFLLHFVKESKQDESGMPNNRFLAERTGGTYSTLKVQPAELEDSGVYFCASSQGTDRGHGYTFGSGTRLTVV.

The chain uses TRBV7-6 and TRBJ2-3; tentative D call: TRBD2 (6 bases). The V end lost 4 bases, the J end lost 4 bases, and 12 bases lay between the germline ends. Germline-derived CDR1 and CDR2 are SGHVS and FNYEAQ. The CDR3 runs to 14 residues. The CDR3 region has the DNA TGTGCCAGCAGCTCCAGACTAGTTCCAGATACGCAGTATTTT. Its translation is CASSSRLVPDTQYF.

The V and J genes are TRBV5-5 and TRBJ1-6; D call uncertain. The CDR3 runs to 16 residues. CDR1 and CDR2 from the germline V gene are SGHKS and YYEKEE (reference sequence). V gave up 4 bases and J gave up 0 bases, with 11 bases separating them. The CDR3 sequence: CASSHMESSYNSPLHF. The CDR3 DNA sequence: TGTGCCAGCAGCCATATGGAGAGCTCCTATAATTCACCCCTCCACTTT. The full variable domain, rest sourced from reference TRBV5-5 and TRBJ1-6, is DAGVTQSPTHLIKTRGQQVTLRCSPISGHKSVSWYQQVLGQGPQFIFQYYEKEERGRGNFPDRFSARQFPNYSSELNVNALLLGDSALYLCASSHMESSYNSPLHFGNGTRLTVT.

This chain links TRBV14 with TRBJ2-7; 9 bases are shared with TRBD1. Trimming took 3 bases from V and 5 from J; bases not matched to a gene: 5. The CDR3 has 14 residues. Germline CDR1 is SGHDN and CDR2 is FVKESK. Here the CDR3 DNA reads TGTGCCAGCAGCCACTGGACAGGGGAGGACGAGCAGTACTTC. Its translation: CASSHWTGEDEQYF. Drawing the rest from reference TRBV14 and TRBJ2-7, the complete variable domain is EAGVTQFPSHSVIEKGQTVTLRCDPISGHDNLYWYRRVMGKEIKFLLHFVKESKQDESGMPNNRFLAERTGGTYSTLKVQPAELEDSGVYFCASSHWTGEDEQYFGPGTRLTVT.

This clone was seen a handful of times. V is TRBV30 and J is TRBJ1-3; D not certain. The CDR3 loop spans 13 amino acids. Germline loops: CDR1 GTSNPN, CDR2 SVGIG (reference sequence). V gave up 2 bases and J gave up 1 base, with 6 bases separating them. CDR3 sequence: CAWSPPSGNTIYF. CDR3 sequence (DNA): TGTGCCTGGAGTCCCCCTTCTGGAAACACCATATATTTT.

This clone has at least ten counts. This chain uses TRBV7-2 with TRBJ1-1; TRBD1 agrees at 8 bases. Germline CDR1 is SGHTA and CDR2 is FQGNSA. J gave up 4 bases and V 5 bases, and 9 bases lay outside the gene matches. The CDR3 has 15 residues. For the CDR3, the DNA is TGTGCCAGCAGCCCCCAACAGGGGGACACCACTGAAGCTTTCTTT. Its translation is CASSPQQGDTTEAFF.